These T cell receptor beta chains were read from a single sample in a study of T cell repertoires in cytomegalovirus infection. TCRdb itself ran the reads through MiXCR, one entry per CDR3 protein. The sample gives approximately 1,000,000 distinct CDR3 sequences, around 32% of which show up once; around 15% is in the top ten. No antigen is known for these receptors. The material sequenced was cultured CD8+ T cells from PBMCs, taken from culture after CMV antigen stimulation. The receptors shown here come from a human donor in good health (CMV status not recorded). Some clones in this sample may be carry-over from other donors' samples. The CDR3 runs from the conserved cysteine through the conserved F or W. D genes are given only for firm matches. The size of a clone is reported for some rows only, either as once, few or many, or as a class for expanded clones.

clone size,J gene,V gene,D gene,CDR3 protein,CDR3 DNA
-,TRBJ2-2,TRBV29-1,-,CSAQLDTGELFF,TGCAGCGCCCAACTTGACACCGGGGAGCTGTTTTTT
-,TRBJ1-4,TRBV29-1,-,CSVPGMTNEKLFF,TGCAGCGTCCCAGGGATGACTAATGAAAAACTGTTTTTT
once,TRBJ2-3,TRBV20-1,-,CSARGGAIDTQYF,TGCAGTGCTAGAGGGGGGGCCATAGATACGCAGTATTTT
-,TRBJ1-2,TRBV14,-,CASSQSPGFFYGYTF,TGTGCCAGCAGCCAGTCGCCCGGCTTCTTCTATGGCTACACCTTC
few,TRBJ1-4,TRBV6-2/TRBV6-3,-,CATLGTKEEKLFF,TGTGCCACTCTCGGGACTAAAGAAGAAAAACTGTTTTTT
-,TRBJ2-2,TRBV6-5,-,CASSYSNRKELFF,TGTGCCAGCAGTTACTCTAACCGGAAAGAGCTGTTTTTT
few,TRBJ2-3,TRBV5-1,-,CASSIQGFADTQYF,TGCGCCAGCAGCATACAGGGTTTCGCAGATACGCAGTATTTT
-,TRBJ1-2,TRBV6-5,-,CASSHHSGGFRYGYTF,TGTGCCAGCAGTCACCACAGCGGGGGGTTTCGTTATGGCTACACCTTC
-,TRBJ2-1,TRBV6-2/TRBV6-3,-,CASSYSPSQQFF,TGTGCCAGCAGTTACTCGCCATCACAGCAGTTCTTC
few,TRBJ1-1,TRBV6-1,TRBD1,CASSEPQRQGTARRTEAFF,TGTGCCAGCAGTGAACCCCAACGACAGGGGACAGCCCGGCGGACTGAAGCTTTCTTT
-,TRBJ2-2,TRBV13,-,CASSPLSGRTNTGELFF,TGTGCCAGCAGCCCCCTTAGTGGGCGAACGAACACCGGGGAGCTGTTTTTT
few,TRBJ2-5,TRBV20-1,TRBD2,CSARGTKGLAGLRETQYF,TGCAGTGCTAGAGGAACAAAAGGACTAGCGGGTCTCCGGGAGACCCAGTACTTC
-,TRBJ1-2,TRBV27,-,CASSSGPRTAISYTF,TGTGCCAGCAGCTCAGGACCCAGGACAGCTATCAGCTACACCTTC
few,TRBJ1-5,TRBV27,-,CASSLLTGGNNQPQHF,TGTGCCAGCAGTTTATTGACTGGGGGCAATAATCAGCCCCAGCATTTT
once,TRBJ2-2,TRBV5-1,-,CASSFERGGRVYTGELFF,TGCGCCAGCAGCTTTGAGCGAGGGGGACGGGTATACACCGGGGAGCTGTTTTTT
few,TRBJ2-2,TRBV5-4,TRBD1,CASSLGPGQGASNTGELFF,TGTGCCAGCAGCTTGGGGCCGGGACAGGGGGCTTCGAACACCGGGGAGCTGTTTTTT
-,TRBJ1-2,TRBV12-3/TRBV12-4,-,CASSSGVALDGYTF,TGTGCCAGCAGTTCAGGGGTGGCCCTTGATGGCTACACCTTC
few,TRBJ1-2,TRBV25-1,-,CASSDLPGTYGYTF,TGTGCCAGCAGTGATTTGCCAGGGACCTATGGCTACACCTTC
-,TRBJ2-3,TRBV20-1,-,CSARDRQGSSTDTQYF,TGCAGTGCTAGAGATCGTCAGGGGAGTAGCACAGATACGCAGTATTTT
many,TRBJ1-1,TRBV12-5,-,CASGLGFAEAFF,TGTGCTAGTGGTTTGGGGTTCGCTGAAGCTTTCTTT
few,TRBJ2-4,TRBV4-3,-,CASSQGLAVMGNIQYF,TGCGCCAGCAGCCAAGGACTCGCGGTAATGGGAAACATTCAGTACTTC
few,TRBJ2-4,TRBV5-5,-,CASSWQEPPENIQYF,TGTGCCAGCAGCTGGCAGGAACCGCCAGAAAACATTCAGTACTTC
-,TRBJ1-2,TRBV6-8,TRBD1,CASIAPGQDYGYTF,TGTGCCAGCATAGCACCGGGACAGGACTATGGCTACACCTTC
-,TRBJ1-5,TRBV29-1,TRBD1,CSVEAPEQDRGYQPQHF,TGCAGCGTTGAAGCCCCTGAACAGGACAGGGGGTATCAGCCCCAGCATTTT
-,TRBJ1-2,TRBV13,TRBD1,CASSGQGAFDTF,TGTGCCAGCAGCGGGCAGGGGGCCTTCGACACCTTC
many,TRBJ2-1,TRBV7-8,-,CASLWAGSSYNEQFF,TGTGCCAGCCTATGGGCGGGCAGCTCCTACAATGAGCAGTTCTTC
few,TRBJ2-7,TRBV10-3,-,CAIRLVEKRQYF,TGTGCCATCAGGCTCGTCGAGAAACGGCAGTACTTC
-,TRBJ1-5,TRBV15,TRBD1,CATTNQGAAQPQHF,TGTGCCACCACCAACCAGGGGGCCGCTCAGCCCCAGCATTTT
few,TRBJ2-1,TRBV29-1,-,CSVDPPTAPRNEQFF,TGCAGCGTTGATCCCCCGACAGCCCCACGCAATGAGCAGTTCTTC
-,TRBJ1-6,TRBV5-4,-,CASSPWGEKGSPLHF,TGTGCCAGCAGCCCCTGGGGCGAAAAGGGCTCACCCCTCCACTTT
-,TRBJ1-3,TRBV9,TRBD1,CASSGRSDRVRHTIYF,TGTGCCAGCAGCGGACGGAGTGACAGGGTTAGGCACACCATATATTTT
many,TRBJ2-1,TRBV6-6,-,CASRHSDRNNEQFF,TGTGCCAGCCGGCACTCGGACAGAAACAATGAGCAGTTCTTC
few,TRBJ1-1,TRBV7-9,TRBD1,CASSRQGSNTEAFF,TGTGCCAGCAGCCGACAGGGCTCGAACACTGAAGCTTTCTTT
-,TRBJ1-2,TRBV27,-,CASSPSGHNYGYTF,TGTGCCAGCAGTCCGTCGGGGCACAACTATGGCTACACCTTC
many,TRBJ2-2,TRBV7-2,TRBD1,CASSHGTGEGTGELFF,TGTGCCAGCAGCCATGGGACAGGGGAGGGAACCGGGGAGCTGTTTTTT
-,TRBJ2-1,TRBV6-6,-,CASSYSRLGGHEQFF,TGTGCCAGCAGTTACAGTCGACTAGGGGGTCATGAGCAGTTCTTC
few,TRBJ2-1,TRBV20-1,-,CSARPYRDPIQSSYNEQFF,TGCAGTGCTAGGCCATACCGGGACCCAATTCAGAGCTCCTACAATGAGCAGTTCTTC
-,TRBJ1-2,TRBV7-8,-,CASSLHQAGNYGYTF,TGTGCCAGCAGCTTACATCAGGCAGGCAACTATGGCTACACCTTC
-,TRBJ2-5,TRBV4-1,-,CASSPGSYLRGETQYF,TGCGCCAGCAGTCCCGGGTCTTACCTCCGTGGAGAGACCCAGTACTTC
few,TRBJ2-3,TRBV27,TRBD1,CASSFSRTGGSTDTQYF,TGTGCCAGCAGTTTCTCGAGGACAGGGGGAAGCACAGATACGCAGTATTTT
-,TRBJ2-7,TRBV7-8,-,CASSLAGRNEQYF,TGTGCCAGCAGCTTAGCGGGGCGTAACGAGCAGTACTTC
-,TRBJ2-7,TRBV25-1,-,CASSALWGQGENEQYF,TGTGCCAGCAGTGCCTTGTGGGGGCAGGGAGAAAACGAGCAGTACTTC
-,TRBJ2-7,TRBV5-6,-,CASRLQGSPYEQYF,TGTGCCAGCAGGCTACAGGGATCGCCCTACGAGCAGTACTTC
-,TRBJ2-5,TRBV3-1,TRBD2,CASSQESLAGDFQETQYF,TGTGCCAGCAGCCAAGAGAGTCTAGCGGGGGACTTCCAAGAGACCCAGTACTTC
-,TRBJ1-3,TRBV7-9,-,CASSPPSGRNTIYF,TGTGCCAGCAGCCCCCCGAGCGGTCGAAACACCATATATTTT
-,TRBJ2-3,TRBV29-1,-,CSVERFAGAYTDTQYF,TGCAGCGTTGAAAGGTTTGCGGGGGCTTACACAGATACGCAGTATTTT
-,TRBJ2-1,TRBV4-1,-,CASSQDWGLGAYNEQFF,TGCGCCAGCAGCCAAGATTGGGGACTCGGAGCCTACAATGAGCAGTTCTTC
many,TRBJ2-3,TRBV27,-,CASSPGRTDTQYF,TGTGCCAGCAGTCCGGGACGCACAGATACGCAGTATTTT
-,TRBJ2-3,TRBV7-3,TRBD2,CASSVVKRGVTDTQYF,TGTGCCAGCAGCGTAGTAAAGCGGGGGGTAACAGATACGCAGTATTTT
-,TRBJ2-1,TRBV10-3,-,CAIREDSYNEQFF,TGTGCCATCAGGGAGGACAGTTACAATGAGCAGTTCTTC
-,TRBJ2-1,TRBV27,-,CASSLSGRPYNEQFF,TGTGCCAGCAGTTTAAGCGGTCGACCATACAATGAGCAGTTCTTC
-,TRBJ1-2,TRBV7-9,-,CASSSQGRDGYTF,TGTGCCAGCAGCTCACAGGGAAGGGACGGCTACACCTTC
-,TRBJ1-3,TRBV27,-,CASSFRAGDSGNTIYF,TGTGCCAGCAGTTTTAGGGCAGGGGACTCTGGAAACACCATATATTTT
few,TRBJ1-1,TRBV27,-,CASSWGGPNTEAFF,TGTGCCAGCAGTTGGGGAGGCCCGAACACTGAAGCTTTCTTT
-,TRBJ2-2,TRBV10-3,-,CAIRGGTGELFF,TGTGCCATCAGGGGGGGAACCGGGGAGCTGTTTTTT